Shown below are 12 T cell receptor beta chains from a single sample sequenced in a study of shared T cell receptors in the human thymus. Repertoires were generated with immunoSEQ multiplex PCR, while TCRdb's copy carries only in-frame clones and drops some. Counted here are hundreds of thousands of clones, more than 75% occurring once; the ten biggest clones make up 0.0095% to 0.011%. The same data also contributed to another study, on human thymus T cells.

Material for sequencing was thymocytes. These receptors were obtained from a boy less than two years old with a congenital heart defect.

The chain employs TRBV27 and TRBJ2-3; 7 bases align to TRBD1. CDR1 MNHEY and CDR2 SMNVEV come from the germline V gene (reference sequence). The CDR3 has 17 residues. V lost 6 bases to trimming and J lost 4 bases; unmatched junction nucleotides: 16. CDR3 protein: CASSPCTDREGADTQYF. In DNA, the CDR3 is TGTGCCAGCAGCCCTTGCACCGACAGGGAAGGCGCAGATACGCAGTATTTT.

The chain combines TRBV11-2 with TRBJ2-7; D is perhaps TRBD2 (6 bases). With 3 bases removed from V and 0 bases from J, the gap between germline ends came to 18 bases. CDR1 is SGHAT, CDR2 FQNNGV, per germline. This CDR3 is 17 amino acids long. CDR3 DNA sequence: TGTGCCAGCAGCTTGAAGGAAACGGGAGATCCCTCCTACGAGCAGTACTTC. Its protein product is CASSLKETGDPSYEQYF.

This clone was counted once. This rearrangement joins TRBV12-2 to TRBJ1-5. TRBV12-2 is annotated as a pseudogene. The CDR3 covers 15 residues. The CDR3 loop reads CASRHLREGNQPQHF. CDR3 in DNA: TGTGCAAGTCGACACCTCCGGGAGGGCAATCAGCCCCAGCATTTT.

CDR3 in DNA: TGTGCCAGCAGCTTCGCTCACCTAGCGGGAGCGATGACCTACGAGCAGTACTTC. Protein sequence: CASSFAHLAGAMTYEQYF. V is TRBV11-3 and J is TRBJ2-7; 10 bases match TRBD2. Germline CDR1 and CDR2: SGHNT and YENEEA. V was clipped by 3 bases and J by 2 bases; unmatched bases: 13. This CDR3 has 18 residues.

The genes are TRBV19 and TRBJ2-3; no firm D call. The CDR3 loop spans 17 amino acids. Per the germline V gene, CDR1 is LNHDA and CDR2 is SQIVND (reference sequence). V lost 4 bases and J 0 bases, leaving 17 bases between the germline ends. CDR3 in DNA: TGTGCCAGTAGTAACCCCTGGAAACAGACGAGCACAGATACGCAGTATTTT. This translates into CASSNPWKQTSTDTQYF.

The V gene is TRBV11-2, the J gene TRBJ2-2; D ambiguous. Germline CDR1 and CDR2: SGHAT and FQNNGV. There are 17 residues in the CDR3. The V and J ends lost 0 bases and 6 bases respectively, with 17 bases between them. The CDR3 region has the DNA TGTGCCAGCAGCTTAGATTATCGGCTAGGAATCGCCGGGGAGCTGTTTTTT. Translation gives CASSLDYRLGIAGELFF.

The V call is TRBV6-6, the J call TRBJ1-2, with 8 bases matching TRBD1. CDR3 size: 14 residues. V trimming: 6 bases; J trimming: 7 bases; junction bases outside the gene matches: 10. From germline, CDR1 is MNHNY and CDR2 SVGAGI (reference sequence). CDR3 amino acids: CASRPGGERSGYTF. The CDR3 coding sequence is TGTGCCAGCAGGCCAGGGGGCGAAAGGAGTGGCTACACCTTC.

The gene calls are TRBV6-1 and TRBJ2-2, with D unclear. Trimming cost V 1 base and J 6 bases, with 9 bases left between them. Germline lookup yields CDR1 MNHNS and CDR2 SASEGT. The CDR3 extends over 14 amino acids. The CDR3 sequence: CASSEESLAGELFF. For the CDR3, the DNA is TGTGCCAGCAGTGAAGAGTCGCTAGCCGGGGAGCTGTTTTTT.

This clone was detected only a few times. This chain uses TRBV4-2 with TRBJ1-3, with D unclear. This CDR3 is 15 amino acids long. Germline V CDR1 and CDR2: LGHNA, YNFKEQ. Trimming took off 0 bases at V and 3 bases at J, with 9 bases between the two ends. The CDR3 protein is CASSQEVRVGNTIYF. DNA of the CDR3: TGTGCCAGCAGCCAAGAGGTCCGGGTTGGAAACACCATATATTTT.

The V and J genes are TRBV6-1 and TRBJ2-3, with a tentative D call TRBD2 (6 bases). The germline CDR1 and CDR2 sequences are MNHNS and SASEGT. The CDR3 runs 17 residues. V was clipped by 2 bases and J by 1 base, with 16 bases between them. CDR3 bases: TGTGCCAGCAGTGAACTGAAACACCGACTAGGCACAGATACGCAGTATTTT. Translation gives CASSELKHRLGTDTQYF.

The chain couples TRBV5-6 to TRBJ2-1; 7 bases match TRBD2. CDR1 and CDR2 from the germline V gene are SGHDT and YYEEEE. Germline trimming cut 4 bases from V and 5 bases from J; bases unmatched to any gene: 9. The CDR3 loop spans 15 amino acids. Here the CDR3 reads CASSAALALNNEQFF. The CDR3 DNA reads as TGTGCCAGCAGCGCAGCACTAGCGTTAAACAATGAGCAGTTCTTC.

The chain links TRBV18 to TRBJ2-5; the D gene is possibly TRBD1 (6 bases). The CDR3 consists of 14 residues. CDR1 is KGHSH and CDR2 is LQKENI in the germline V gene. The germline V and J ends were trimmed by 3 bases and 5 bases, with 13 bases remaining between them. CDR3 loop: CASSPSRGNETQYF. The CDR3 region has the DNA TGTGCCAGCTCACCCTCGAGGGGGAACGAGACCCAGTACTTC.